These T cell receptor beta chains were read from a single sample in a study of CD8 T cells in Susac syndrome. Each CDR3 protein is one row after TCRdb ran MiXCR on the immunoSEQ multiplex PCR reads. The data hold a few hundred thousand distinct CDR3 sequences, with about 91% observed a single time. Sequenced: CD8+ T cells from PBMCs. The receptors were sampled from a human donor with multiple sclerosis. Each CDR3 is given with its conserved first and last residue. A D gene is named only where the DNA matches it firmly. A clone size is listed for some rows: how often the clone was seen (once, few, many), or a class if it is expanded.

v_call	j_call	clone_size	d_call	cdr3_aa	cdr3_nt
TRBV4-3	TRBJ2-5	-	-	CASSQASTGTTQETQYF	TGCGCCAGCAGCCAGGCCTCCACAGGGACCACCCAAGAGACCCAGTACTTC
TRBV7-9	TRBJ1-1	-	TRBD1	CASSLGGTATEAFF	TGTGCCAGCAGCTTAGGTGGGACAGCGACTGAAGCTTTCTTT
TRBV7-2	TRBJ2-7	-	TRBD2	CASSLGRQGTSGVLYEQYF	TGTGCCAGCAGCTTAGGTCGACAGGGGACTAGCGGGGTACTCTACGAGCAGTACTTC
TRBV7-9	TRBJ2-1	-	-	CASADGRNNEQFF	TGTGCCAGCGCTGATGGACGGAACAATGAGCAGTTCTTC
TRBV7-2	TRBJ2-3	-	TRBD2	CASSFSSTSASTDTQYF	TGTGCCAGCAGCTTTTCCTCGACTAGCGCTAGCACAGATACGCAGTATTTT
TRBV7-3	TRBJ1-2	-	-	CASSLNPNAGYTF	TGTGCCAGCAGCTTAAACCCCAACGCCGGCTACACCTTC
TRBV28	TRBJ1-4	-	-	CASTSRRQGDEKLFF	TGTGCCAGCACCTCTAGGAGGCAGGGAGATGAAAAACTGTTTTTT
TRBV9	TRBJ1-2	-	-	CASSVGPLSGGYGYTF	TGTGCCAGCAGCGTTGGACCACTCTCCGGGGGCTATGGCTACACCTTC
TRBV20-1	TRBJ2-7	-	-	CSASPGTTYEQYF	TGCAGTGCTAGCCCGGGCACAACCTACGAGCAGTACTTC
TRBV29-1	TRBJ2-7	-	TRBD1	CSVVGTGQPYEQYF	TGCAGCGTTGTAGGGACAGGGCAACCCTACGAGCAGTACTTC
TRBV20-1	TRBJ2-7	-	-	CSARDPPQRRFTYEQYF	TGCAGTGCTAGAGATCCGCCTCAGCGGAGATTTACCTACGAGCAGTACTTC
TRBV6-2/TRBV6-3	TRBJ2-7	-	-	CASSYLHEQYF	TGTGCCAGCAGTTACCTACACGAGCAGTACTTC
TRBV6-1	TRBJ2-7	-	-	CASSETRYF	TGTGCCAGCAGTGAAACACGGTACTTC
TRBV7-6	TRBJ2-7	few	-	CASSLGTVPYEQYF	TGTGCCAGCAGCTTAGGGACGGTTCCCTACGAGCAGTACTTC
TRBV4-3	TRBJ1-1	-	TRBD1	CASSQGGTGGTEAFF	TGCGCCAGCAGCCAAGGGGGGACAGGGGGCACTGAAGCTTTCTTT
TRBV24-1	TRBJ2-2	-	-	CATSDFGLGGTGELFF	TGTGCCACCAGTGATTTCGGGTTGGGTGGCACCGGGGAGCTGTTTTTT
TRBV9	TRBJ2-3	once	TRBD2	CASSVAPSGSTDTQYF	TGTGCCAGCAGCGTAGCCCCTAGCGGTAGCACAGATACGCAGTATTTT
TRBV2	TRBJ1-1	-	-	CASKGSRGAFF	TGTGCCAGCAAGGGAAGCCGCGGAGCTTTCTTT
TRBV19	TRBJ2-7	-	TRBD2	CASNPGTMYEQYF	TGTGCCAGTAATCCCGGGACTATGTACGAGCAGTACTTC
TRBV7-9	TRBJ2-1	-	TRBD2	CAIGTSIFGEQFF	TGTGCCATAGGGACTAGCATATTCGGTGAGCAGTTCTTC
TRBV27	TRBJ2-3	few	TRBD2	CASSFLAGADTQYF	TGTGCCAGCAGTTTTCTAGCGGGAGCAGATACGCAGTATTTT
TRBV27	TRBJ2-3	-	TRBD2	CASTPWGGGAWTDTQYF	TGTGCCAGCACCCCATGGGGCGGGGGGGCCTGGACAGATACGCAGTATTTT
TRBV5-1	TRBJ2-7	once	TRBD1	CASSPDRVGYEQYF	TGCGCCAGCAGCCCGGACAGGGTGGGGTACGAGCAGTACTTC
TRBV6-6	TRBJ2-3	-	-	CASSYGATDTQYF	TGTGCCAGCAGTTACGGGGCCACAGATACGCAGTATTTT
TRBV5-6	TRBJ1-1	-	-	CASSLADQMAFF	TGTGCCAGCAGCTTGGCCGACCAGATGGCTTTCTTT
TRBV5-4	TRBJ1-1	once	-	CASSTTRGYTEAFF	TGTGCCAGCAGTACAACCCGGGGTTACACTGAAGCTTTCTTT
TRBV15	TRBJ2-5	-	TRBD1	CATSGNRGTGGETQYF	TGTGCCACCAGCGGTAATCGAGGGACAGGGGGCGAGACCCAGTACTTC
TRBV11-2	TRBJ1-2	-	-	CASSRVSTGMGGYTF	TGTGCCAGCAGCCGTGTTTCAACAGGGATGGGTGGCTACACCTTC
TRBV20-1	TRBJ2-2	once	TRBD1	CARGRSDAGELFF	TGCGCCAGGGGGCGATCGGATGCCGGGGAGCTGTTTTTT
TRBV11-2	TRBJ2-5	-	-	CASRRGGLETQYF	TGTGCCAGCAGAAGAGGGGGGTTAGAGACCCAGTACTTC
TRBV6-2/TRBV6-3	TRBJ1-5	-	-	CASSSTGFSNQPQHF	TGTGCCAGCAGTTCGACAGGATTTAGCAATCAGCCCCAGCATTTT
TRBV29-1	TRBJ1-1	-	-	CSVAGGASGEAFF	TGCAGCGTTGCGGGAGGGGCGAGTGGTGAAGCTTTCTTT
TRBV6-5	TRBJ2-1	once	TRBD2	CASSYSLSGEGGNEQFF	TGTGCCAGCAGTTACTCCCTTAGCGGGGAGGGCGGCAATGAGCAGTTCTTC
TRBV7-9	TRBJ2-3	-	TRBD2	CASRDGGRMLTDTQYF	TGTGCCAGCAGAGATGGCGGGAGGATGCTAACAGATACGCAGTATTTT
TRBV20-1	TRBJ1-1	-	-	CSARQNPKLEAFF	TGCAGTGCTAGACAGAACCCTAAATTAGAAGCTTTCTTT
TRBV9	TRBJ1-1	-	-	CASSVEVGSEAFF	TGTGCCAGCAGCGTAGAGGTGGGGTCTGAAGCTTTCTTT
TRBV23-1	TRBJ2-2	-	TRBD1	CASSPTKRGHTGELFF	TGCGCCAGCAGTCCGACCAAGAGGGGGCACACCGGGGAGCTGTTTTTT
TRBV7-2	TRBJ2-1	-	TRBD1	CASSPGPGGNEQFF	TGTGCCAGCAGCCCGGGACCAGGGGGCAATGAGCAGTTCTTC
TRBV12-3/TRBV12-4	TRBJ2-3	-	-	CATRLAADTQYF	TGTGCCACCCGCCTGGCGGCAGATACGCAGTATTTT
TRBV24-1	TRBJ2-7	-	-	CATSPREYEQYF	TGTGCCACCAGCCCTCGGGAATACGAGCAGTACTTC
TRBV19	TRBJ2-1	few	-	CASSTSNEQFF	TGTGCCAGTAGTACCTCCAATGAGCAGTTCTTC
TRBV19	TRBJ2-2	-	-	CASSVTGNVWELFF	TGTGCCAGTAGTGTTACAGGGAATGTTTGGGAGCTGTTTTTT
TRBV19	TRBJ2-2	-	-	CASSISGELFF	TGTGCCAGCAGCATTAGTGGGGAGCTGTTTTTT
TRBV5-1	TRBJ2-7	-	TRBD2	CASNGRANEQYF	TGCGCCAGCAACGGGAGGGCTAACGAGCAGTACTTC
TRBV6-1	TRBJ2-7	-	TRBD2	CASSAPRGYRDEQYF	TGTGCCAGCAGTGCCCCGCGGGGGTACAGAGACGAGCAGTACTTC
TRBV7-9	TRBJ2-5	once	TRBD1	CASSWDSRQETQYF	TGTGCCAGCAGCTGGGACAGTAGGCAAGAGACCCAGTACTTC
TRBV19	TRBJ1-1	-	-	CASSKGPNTEAFF	TGTGCCAGTAGTAAAGGACCCAACACTGAAGCTTTCTTT
TRBV7-9	TRBJ2-3	-	-	CASSPPPTSTFTDTQYF	TGTGCCAGCAGCCCCCCGCCTACTAGCACCTTCACAGATACGCAGTATTTT
TRBV23-1	TRBJ1-1	once	-	CASSQYQGRGTEAFF	TGCGCCAGCAGTCAATACCAGGGAAGAGGGACTGAAGCTTTCTTT
TRBV28	TRBJ2-2	-	TRBD2	CASIPGGTGELFF	TGTGCCAGCATCCCGGGGGGCACCGGGGAGCTGTTTTTT
TRBV13	TRBJ1-1	-	-	CASRDRRPDTEAFF	TGTGCCAGCAGGGACCGACGACCGGACACTGAAGCTTTCTTT
TRBV4-1	TRBJ2-1	-	TRBD2	CASTGTSGVSTYNEQFF	TGCGCCAGCACAGGGACTAGCGGCGTTTCCACCTACAATGAGCAGTTCTTC